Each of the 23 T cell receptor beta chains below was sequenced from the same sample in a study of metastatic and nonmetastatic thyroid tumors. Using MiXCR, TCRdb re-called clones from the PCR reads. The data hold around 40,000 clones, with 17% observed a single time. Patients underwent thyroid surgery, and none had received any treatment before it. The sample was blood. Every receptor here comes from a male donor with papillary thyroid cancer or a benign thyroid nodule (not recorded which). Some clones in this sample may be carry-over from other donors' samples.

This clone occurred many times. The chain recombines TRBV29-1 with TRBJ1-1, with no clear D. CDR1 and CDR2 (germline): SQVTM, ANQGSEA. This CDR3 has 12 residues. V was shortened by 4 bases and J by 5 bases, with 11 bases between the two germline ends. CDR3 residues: CSVVSGGTEAFF. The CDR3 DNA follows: TGCAGCGTTGTATCGGGAGGGACTGAAGCTTTCTTT.

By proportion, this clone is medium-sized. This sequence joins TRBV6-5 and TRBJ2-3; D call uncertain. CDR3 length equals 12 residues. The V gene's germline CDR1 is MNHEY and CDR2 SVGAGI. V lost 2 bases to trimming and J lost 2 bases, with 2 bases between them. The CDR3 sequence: CASSYDTDTQYF. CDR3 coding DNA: TGTGCCAGCAGTTACGACACAGATACGCAGTATTTT.

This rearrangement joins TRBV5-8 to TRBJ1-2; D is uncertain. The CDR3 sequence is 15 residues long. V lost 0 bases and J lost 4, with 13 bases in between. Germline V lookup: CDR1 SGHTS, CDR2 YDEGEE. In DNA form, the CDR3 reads TGTGCCAGCAGCTTGGGCCCCGAGTCCGTCTATGGCTACACCTTC. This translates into CASSLGPESVYGYTF.

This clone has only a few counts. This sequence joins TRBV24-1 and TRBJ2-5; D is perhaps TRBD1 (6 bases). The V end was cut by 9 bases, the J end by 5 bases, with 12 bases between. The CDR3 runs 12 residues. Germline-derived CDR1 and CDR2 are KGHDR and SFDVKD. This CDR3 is CATLYRDETQYF. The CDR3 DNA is TGTGCCACCCTATACAGGGATGAGACCCAGTACTTC.

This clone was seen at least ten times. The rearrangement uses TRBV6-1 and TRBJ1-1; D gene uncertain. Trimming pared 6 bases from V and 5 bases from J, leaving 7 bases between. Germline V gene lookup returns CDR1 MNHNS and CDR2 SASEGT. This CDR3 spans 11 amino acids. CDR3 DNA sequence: TGTGCCAGCAGGAAAAATACTGAAGCTTTCTTT. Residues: CASRKNTEAFF.

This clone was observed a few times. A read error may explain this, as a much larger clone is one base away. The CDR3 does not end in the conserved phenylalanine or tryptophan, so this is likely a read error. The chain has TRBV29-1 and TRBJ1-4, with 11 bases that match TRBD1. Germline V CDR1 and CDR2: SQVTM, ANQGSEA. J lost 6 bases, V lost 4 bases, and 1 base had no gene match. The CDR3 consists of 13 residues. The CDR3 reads CSVGTGGDEKLFS. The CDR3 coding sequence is TGCAGCGTTGGGACAGGGGGCGATGAAAAACTGTTTTCT.

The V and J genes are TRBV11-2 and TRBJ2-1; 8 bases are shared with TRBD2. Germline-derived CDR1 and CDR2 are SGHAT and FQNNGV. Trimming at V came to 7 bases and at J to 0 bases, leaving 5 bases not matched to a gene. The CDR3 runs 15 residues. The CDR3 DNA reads TGTGCCAGCATTGAGCGGGGGAGCTCCTACAATGAGCAGTTCTTC. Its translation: CASIERGSSYNEQFF.

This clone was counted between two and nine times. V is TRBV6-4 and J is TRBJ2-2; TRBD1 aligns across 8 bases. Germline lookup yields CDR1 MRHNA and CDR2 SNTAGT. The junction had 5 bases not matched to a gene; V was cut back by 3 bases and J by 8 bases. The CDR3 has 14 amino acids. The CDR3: CASSEQGDLGELFF. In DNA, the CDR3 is TGTGCCAGCAGTGAACAGGGGGATCTTGGGGAGCTGTTTTTT.

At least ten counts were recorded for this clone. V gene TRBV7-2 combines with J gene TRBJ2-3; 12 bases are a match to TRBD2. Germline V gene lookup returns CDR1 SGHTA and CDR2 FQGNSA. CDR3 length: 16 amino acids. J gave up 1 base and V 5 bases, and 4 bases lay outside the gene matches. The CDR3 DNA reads TGTGCCAGCAGCAGGCGACTAGCGGGAGGCACAGATACGCAGTATTTT. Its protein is CASSRRLAGGTDTQYF.

The CDR3 is CASSLPRVDTGELFF. The CDR3 nucleotides read TGTGCCAGCAGCTTACCCAGGGTCGACACCGGGGAGCTGTTTTTT. This chain joins TRBV7-9 and TRBJ2-2; perhaps TRBD1 as D (5 bases). The V end was cut by 2 bases, the J end by 3 bases, with 10 bases between. Germline values: CDR1 SEHNR, CDR2 FQNEAQ (reference sequence). The CDR3 spans 15 residues.

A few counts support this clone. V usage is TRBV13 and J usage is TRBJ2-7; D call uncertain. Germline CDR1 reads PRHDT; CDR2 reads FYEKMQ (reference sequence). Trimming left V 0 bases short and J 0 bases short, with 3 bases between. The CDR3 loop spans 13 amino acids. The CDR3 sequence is CASSLGISYEQYF. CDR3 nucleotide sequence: TGTGCCAGCAGCTTAGGGATCTCCTACGAGCAGTACTTC.

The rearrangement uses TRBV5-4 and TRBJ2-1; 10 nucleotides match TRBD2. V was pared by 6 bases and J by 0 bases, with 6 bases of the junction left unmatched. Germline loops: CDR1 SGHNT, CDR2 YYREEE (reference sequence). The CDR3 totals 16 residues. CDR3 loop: CASTPSGGVSYNEQFF. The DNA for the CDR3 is TGTGCCAGCACCCCGAGCGGGGGGGTCTCCTACAATGAGCAGTTCTTC.

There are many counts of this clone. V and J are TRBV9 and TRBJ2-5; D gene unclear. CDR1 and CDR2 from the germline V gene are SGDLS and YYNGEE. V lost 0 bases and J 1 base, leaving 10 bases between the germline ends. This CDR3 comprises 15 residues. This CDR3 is CASSVVGRFQETQYF. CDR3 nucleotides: TGTGCCAGCAGCGTAGTCGGCAGATTCCAAGAGACCCAGTACTTC. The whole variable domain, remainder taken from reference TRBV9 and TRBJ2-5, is DSGVTQTPKHLITATGQRVTLRCSPRSGDLSVYWYQQSLDQGLQFLIQYYNGEERAKGNILERFSAQQFPDLHSELNLSSLELGDSALYFCASSVVGRFQETQYFGPGTRLLVL.

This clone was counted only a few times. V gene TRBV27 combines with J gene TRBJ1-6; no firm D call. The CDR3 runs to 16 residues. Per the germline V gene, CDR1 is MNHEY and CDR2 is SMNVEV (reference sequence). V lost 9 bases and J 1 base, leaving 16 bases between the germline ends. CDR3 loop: CASIQRGPSYNSPLHF. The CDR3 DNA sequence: TGTGCCAGTATCCAGAGAGGGCCGTCCTATAATTCACCCCTCCACTTT.

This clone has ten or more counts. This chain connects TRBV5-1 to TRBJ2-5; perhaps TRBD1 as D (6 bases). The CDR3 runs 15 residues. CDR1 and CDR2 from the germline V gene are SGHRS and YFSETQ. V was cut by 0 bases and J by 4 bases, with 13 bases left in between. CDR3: CASSLGTASGETQYF. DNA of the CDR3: TGCGCCAGCAGCTTGGGGACAGCATCGGGAGAGACCCAGTACTTC.

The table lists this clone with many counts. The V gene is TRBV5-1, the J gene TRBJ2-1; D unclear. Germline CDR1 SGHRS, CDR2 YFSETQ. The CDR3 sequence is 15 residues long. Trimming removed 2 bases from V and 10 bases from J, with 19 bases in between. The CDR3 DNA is TGCGCCAGCAGCTTTCTGGGCGGATTAGACCAAGAGCAGTTCTTC. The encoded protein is CASSFLGGLDQEQFF.

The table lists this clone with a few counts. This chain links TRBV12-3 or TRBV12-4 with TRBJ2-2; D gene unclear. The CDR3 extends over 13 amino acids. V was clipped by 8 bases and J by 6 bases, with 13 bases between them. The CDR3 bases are TGTGCCAGCCAGTCGGAGTTCGCCGGGGAGCTGTTTTTT. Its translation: CASQSEFAGELFF.

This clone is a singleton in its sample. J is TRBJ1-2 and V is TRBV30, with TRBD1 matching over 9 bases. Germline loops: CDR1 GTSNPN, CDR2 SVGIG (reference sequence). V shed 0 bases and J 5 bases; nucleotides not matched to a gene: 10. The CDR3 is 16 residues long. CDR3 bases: TGTGCCTGGAGTGTACCGGGACAGGGTTATCGGTATGGCTACACCTTC. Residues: CAWSVPGQGYRYGYTF.

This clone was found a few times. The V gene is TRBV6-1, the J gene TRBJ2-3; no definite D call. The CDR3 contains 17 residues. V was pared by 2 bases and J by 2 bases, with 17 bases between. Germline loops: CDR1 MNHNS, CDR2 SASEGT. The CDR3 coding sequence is TGTGCCAGCAGTGAATTATTAGGTCGATCTCTCACAGATACGCAGTATTTT. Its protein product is CASSELLGRSLTDTQYF.

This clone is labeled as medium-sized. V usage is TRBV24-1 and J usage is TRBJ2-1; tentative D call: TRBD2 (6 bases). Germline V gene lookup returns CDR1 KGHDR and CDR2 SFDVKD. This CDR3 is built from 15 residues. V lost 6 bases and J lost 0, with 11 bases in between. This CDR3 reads CATSFHGSSYNEQFF. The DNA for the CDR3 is TGTGCCACCAGTTTTCACGGGAGCTCCTACAATGAGCAGTTCTTC.

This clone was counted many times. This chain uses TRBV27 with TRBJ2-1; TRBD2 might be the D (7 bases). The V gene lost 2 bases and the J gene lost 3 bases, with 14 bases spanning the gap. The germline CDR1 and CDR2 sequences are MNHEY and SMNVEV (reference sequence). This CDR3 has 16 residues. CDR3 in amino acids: CASSLGGGGGYNEQFF. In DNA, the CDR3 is TGTGCCAGCAGTTTAGGGGGGGGAGGGGGCTACAATGAGCAGTTCTTC.

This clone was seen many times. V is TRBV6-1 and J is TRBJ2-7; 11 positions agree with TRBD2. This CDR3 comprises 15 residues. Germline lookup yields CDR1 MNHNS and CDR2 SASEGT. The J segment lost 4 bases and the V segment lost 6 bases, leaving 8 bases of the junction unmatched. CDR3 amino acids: CASSRKTSGVYEQYF. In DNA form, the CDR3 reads TGTGCCAGCAGCCGGAAGACTAGCGGGGTATACGAGCAGTACTTC.

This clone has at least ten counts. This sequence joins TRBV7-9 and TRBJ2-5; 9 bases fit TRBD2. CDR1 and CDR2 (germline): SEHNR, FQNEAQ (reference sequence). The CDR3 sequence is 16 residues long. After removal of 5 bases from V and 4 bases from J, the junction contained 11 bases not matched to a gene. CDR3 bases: TGTGCCAGCAGCCCCAGAGCGGGGGGCCCCGGAGAGACCCAGTACTTC. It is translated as CASSPRAGGPGETQYF. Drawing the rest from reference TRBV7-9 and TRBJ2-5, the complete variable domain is DTGVSQNPRHKITKRGQNVTFRCDPISEHNRLYWYRQTLGQGPEFLTYFQNEAQLEKSRLLSDRFSAERPKGSFSTLEIQRTEQGDSAMYLCASSPRAGGPGETQYFGPGTRLLVL.